One sample yielded the 29 T cell receptor beta chains listed below, sequenced in a study of blood T cell repertoires in COVID-19. TCRdb keeps only in-frame clones here, not all; method: immunoSEQ multiplex PCR. The table records about 150,000 clones, around 87% of them present only once. Sequences were obtained from PBMCs or T cells enriched from blood (not recorded which). The receptors originated from a woman between 45 and 60 years old who had recovered from COVID-19.

The rearrangement joins TRBV30 to TRBJ2-1; D unresolved. This CDR3 has 13 residues. Germline loops: CDR1 GTSNPN, CDR2 SVGIG (reference sequence). V was cut by 0 bases and J by 4 bases, with 7 bases left in between. The CDR3 loop reads CAWSVLQYNEQFF. For the CDR3, the DNA is TGTGCCTGGAGTGTACTACAATACAATGAGCAGTTCTTC.

The rearrangement links TRBV30 to TRBJ1-6, with no clear D. The V and J ends lost 0 bases and 7 bases respectively, with 10 bases between them. This CDR3 is built from 14 residues. In germline, CDR1 is GTSNPN, CDR2 SVGIG (reference sequence). The CDR3 loop is CAWSVERVNSPLHF. The CDR3 nucleotides read TGTGCCTGGAGTGTAGAACGGGTGAATTCACCCCTCCACTTT.

Only a few counts were recorded for this clone. The V and J genes are TRBV5-6 and TRBJ2-7; possibly TRBD1 for D (6 bases). The CDR3 covers 15 residues. V shed 0 bases and J shed 1 base, with 11 bases lying between them. From germline, CDR1 is SGHDT and CDR2 YYEEEE. The CDR3 DNA reads as TGTGCCAGCAGCTTGGGCCCCGGACAGTCCTACGAGCAGTACTTC. Translated, it gives CASSLGPGQSYEQYF.

The chain is built from TRBV19 and TRBJ1-1; D remains unclear. CDR1 and CDR2 (germline): LNHDA, SQIVND (reference sequence). Trimming stripped 4 bases from V and 1 base from J, with 10 bases between. The length of the CDR3 is 14 residues. The CDR3 DNA follows: TGTGCCAGTAGTACGGCGGGCCCGAACACTGAAGCTTTCTTT. Translating gives CASSTAGPNTEAFF.

The rearrangement uses TRBV6-1 and TRBJ2-5; 13 bases are a match to TRBD2. The CDR3 is made up of 18 amino acids. The V and J ends lost 1 base and 0 bases, in that order; junction bases with no gene match: 5. Germline CDR1 reads MNHNS; CDR2 reads SASEGT. The CDR3 bases are TGTGCCAGCAGTGAAGGGTCACTAGCGGGGGGGTACCAAGAGACCCAGTACTTC. Protein sequence: CASSEGSLAGGYQETQYF.

The chain uses TRBV9 and TRBJ1-1; tentative D call: TRBD1 (6 bases). The CDR3 runs to 14 residues. Trimming pared 0 bases from V and 7 bases from J, leaving 13 bases between. Per the germline V gene, CDR1 is SGDLS and CDR2 is YYNGEE. In DNA, the CDR3 is TGTGCCAGCAGCGTAGCAATACAGGGCGGTGAAGCTTTCTTT. As protein: CASSVAIQGGEAFF.

The chain recombines TRBV7-3 with TRBJ2-1; TRBD1 is a possible D gene (6 bases). Trimming stripped 5 bases from V and 7 bases from J, with 12 bases between. CDR1 and CDR2 (germline): SGHTA, FQGTGA. This CDR3 is built from 13 residues. The CDR3 sequence is CASSLSRGNEQFF. In DNA form, the CDR3 reads TGTGCCAGCAGCCTAAGTAGGGGGAATGAGCAGTTCTTC.

The chain couples TRBV6-5 to TRBJ2-1, with unresolved D. V lost 0 bases and J lost 1, with 4 bases in between. Germline CDR1 is MNHEY and CDR2 is SVGAGI. CDR3 length: 14 amino acids. The chain's CDR3 is CASSYSTSYNEQFF. The CDR3 DNA follows: TGTGCCAGCAGTTACTCGACTTCCTACAATGAGCAGTTCTTC.

The chain combines TRBV6-2 or TRBV6-3 with TRBJ1-2; D is unclear. The V end was cut by 1 base, the J end by 0 bases, with 12 bases between. This CDR3 is 16 amino acids long. Germline V gene data show CDR1 as MNHEY and CDR2 as SVGEGT. The CDR3 sequence is CASSYFRMMTNYGYTF. DNA for the CDR3: TGTGCCAGCAGTTACTTCAGGATGATGACTAACTATGGCTACACCTTC.

The V call is TRBV7-8, the J call TRBJ1-4; a possible D gene is TRBD1 (5 bases). The ends were cut back, 2 bases at V and 7 bases at J, with 29 bases in the middle. Germline values: CDR1 SGHVS, CDR2 FQNEAQ. The CDR3 covers 20 residues. CDR3 sequence (DNA): TGTGCCAGCAGCTTACGTCCCTGGGGGGGTCTCAGGACAAAAGGTGAAAAACTGTTTTTT. Amino acids: CASSLRPWGGLRTKGEKLFF.

The gene calls are TRBV18 and TRBJ2-7, with 10 bases matching TRBD1. This CDR3 is built from 17 residues. The V segment lost 5 bases and the J segment 3 bases; nucleotides outside the gene matches: 13. From germline, CDR1 is KGHSH and CDR2 LQKENI. The CDR3 coding sequence is TGTGCCAGCTCATCGACAGGGGGCGGTCTCCTTGTCTACGAGCAGTACTTC. Translation gives CASSSTGGGLLVYEQYF.

The chain employs TRBV7-8 and TRBJ2-3; D is possibly TRBD2 (6 bases). The CDR3 spans 14 residues. Germline lookup yields CDR1 SGHVS and CDR2 FQNEAQ. V gave up 5 bases and J gave up 2 bases, with 11 bases separating them. CDR3 in DNA: TGTGCCAGCAGCCCGGGACTTCTCACAGATACGCAGTATTTT. It translates to CASSPGLLTDTQYF.

The genes are TRBV5-1 and TRBJ2-5, with D unresolved. Per germline, CDR1 SGHRS and CDR2 YFSETQ. This CDR3 contains 13 residues. V was pared by 7 bases and J by 0 bases, with 10 bases between. CDR3 region: CASARQDQETQYF. CDR3 DNA sequence: TGCGCCAGCGCTCGCCAGGACCAAGAGACCCAGTACTTC.

The CDR3 DNA sequence: TGTGCCAGCAGTTACTTAAATAACGGTGAAGCTTTCTTT. As protein: CASSYLNNGEAFF. This chain uses TRBV6-5 with TRBJ1-1; D uncertain. Per the germline V gene, CDR1 is MNHEY and CDR2 is SVGAGI. V dropped 1 base and J dropped 7 bases, with 10 bases sitting between them. The CDR3 has 13 amino acids.

This chain connects TRBV30 to TRBJ1-3, with 7 positions matching TRBD1. Germline CDR1 GTSNPN, CDR2 SVGIG (reference sequence). The CDR3 is made up of 15 amino acids. The V segment lost 5 bases and the J segment 4 bases; nucleotides outside the gene matches: 11. The CDR3 sequence: CAWSPIDRVGNTIYF. The CDR3 nucleotides are TGTGCCTGGTCCCCGATTGACAGGGTAGGAAACACCATATATTTT.

The chain is built from TRBV7-2 and TRBJ2-7, with unresolved D. The CDR3 covers 14 residues. CDR1 and CDR2 from the germline V gene are SGHTA and FQGNSA. V lost 1 base and J 4 bases, leaving 11 bases between the germline ends. The DNA for the CDR3 is TGTGCCAGCAGCTTAGATCCTAGTTGGTACGAGCAGTACTTC. The encoded protein is CASSLDPSWYEQYF.

The chain employs TRBV18 and TRBJ2-7, with TRBD1 identical over 8 bases. The CDR3 loop spans 14 amino acids. Germline trimming cut 2 bases from V and 3 bases from J; bases unmatched to any gene: 3. Germline V lookup: CDR1 KGHSH, CDR2 LQKENI. This chain's CDR3 is CASSPGTGGYEQYF. The CDR3 bases are TGTGCCAGCTCACCAGGGACAGGCGGCTACGAGCAGTACTTC.

This chain uses TRBV30 with TRBJ2-2; no clear D gene. The germline gives CDR1 GTSNPN, CDR2 SVGIG (reference sequence). V lost 0 bases to trimming and J lost 1 base, with 6 bases between them. This CDR3 has 14 residues. The CDR3 is CAWSVAVNTGELFF. CDR3 sequence (DNA): TGTGCCTGGAGTGTAGCCGTGAACACCGGGGAGCTGTTTTTT.

The V and J genes are TRBV5-4 and TRBJ2-3; D is perhaps TRBD2 (5 bases). Germline values: CDR1 SGHNT, CDR2 YYREEE (reference sequence). CDR3 length equals 15 residues. Trimming took off 4 bases at V and 5 bases at J, with 17 bases between the two ends. As DNA, the CDR3 is TGTGCCAGCAGCGGGCGGGTCCCGCTTATAGATACGCAGTATTTT. Its translation: CASSGRVPLIDTQYF.

J is TRBJ1-1 and V is TRBV18; the D gene is possibly TRBD1 (6 bases). Germline assignment: CDR1 KGHSH and CDR2 LQKENI. The CDR3 contains 13 residues. The V end was cut by 3 bases, the J end by 4 bases, with 9 bases between. Here the CDR3 DNA reads TGTGCCAGCTCACCCGGACAGTCCACTGAAGCTTTCTTT. This translates into CASSPGQSTEAFF.

V is TRBV7-2 and J is TRBJ2-1; TRBD2 is a possible D gene (5 bases). Trimming removed 5 bases from V and 5 bases from J, with 10 bases in between. The CDR3 is 13 amino acids. From germline, CDR1 is SGHTA and CDR2 FQGNSA. CDR3 DNA sequence: TGTGCCAGCAGCCGCGGGTTCCACAATGAGCAGTTCTTC. This codes for CASSRGFHNEQFF.

The chain carries TRBV25-1 and TRBJ1-4, with D tentatively TRBD1 (5 bases). Trimming shortened V by 2 bases and J by 0 bases, and 7 bases separated the two germline ends. CDR3 length: 15 amino acids. CDR1 is MGHDK, CDR2 SYGVNS, per germline. The DNA for the CDR3 is TGTGCCAGCAGTGAAGTAGGGGCAACTAATGAAAAACTGTTTTTT. Translating gives CASSEVGATNEKLFF.

This rearrangement joins TRBV19 to TRBJ1-5; maybe TRBD1 (5 bases). From germline, CDR1 is LNHDA and CDR2 SQIVND (reference sequence). Between the trimmed V and J ends, which lost 3 bases and 2 bases, there was a span of 14 bases. The CDR3 is 16 amino acids. The CDR3 DNA follows: TGTGCCAGTAGTATGGGGCAGGGTCGGGGCAATCAGCCCCAGCATTTT. Amino acids: CASSMGQGRGNQPQHF.

The V call is TRBV6-5, the J call TRBJ2-3; 7 bases match TRBD2. V lost 5 bases to trimming and J lost 1 base; unmatched junction nucleotides: 6. Germline loops: CDR1 MNHEY, CDR2 SVGAGI. This CDR3 is built from 15 residues. CDR3 loop: CASSMGGGGTDTQYF. For the CDR3, the DNA is TGTGCCAGCAGTATGGGCGGGGGTGGCACAGATACGCAGTATTTT.

The J gene is TRBJ1-2, the V gene TRBV5-1; 7 bases are a match to TRBD1. The CDR3 is 15 amino acids. CDR1 is SGHRS, CDR2 YFSETQ, per germline. Losses at the gene ends were 3 bases for V and 0 bases for J; bases not matched to a gene: 5. CDR3 residues: CASSWGDSSNYGYTF. In nucleotides, the CDR3 is TGCGCCAGCAGCTGGGGGGACAGTTCTAACTATGGCTACACCTTC.

The V call is TRBV7-9, the J call TRBJ2-1, with 9 bases fitting TRBD1. Germline lookup yields CDR1 SEHNR and CDR2 FQNEAQ (reference sequence). Losses at the gene ends were 5 bases for V and 8 bases for J; bases not matched to a gene: 13. The CDR3 spans 16 residues. The CDR3 nucleotides read TGTGCCAGCAGCCCGCACACCTGGACAGGGGATTATGAGCAGTTCTTC. Translating it yields CASSPHTWTGDYEQFF.

This chain links TRBV30 with TRBJ1-2; possibly TRBD1 for D (5 bases). This CDR3 has 11 amino acids. Germline V gene lookup returns CDR1 GTSNPN and CDR2 SVGIG (reference sequence). The DNA for the CDR3 is TGTGCTCGGAGCGGGGCCTACGGCTACACCTTC. It is translated as CARSGAYGYTF.

The genes are TRBV6-2 or TRBV6-3 and TRBJ1-3, with a possible D match to TRBD1 (5 bases). The CDR3 runs to 14 residues. The germline CDR1 and CDR2 sequences are MNHEY and SVGEGT. V was cut by 5 bases and J by 3 bases, with 11 bases left in between. The CDR3 reads CASSPHDSGNTIYF. In DNA form, the CDR3 reads TGTGCCAGCAGTCCCCACGACAGTGGAAACACCATATATTTT.

As DNA, the CDR3 is TGTGCCAGCAGCCAAGACTCTACAGCCTCCTATGGCTACACCTTC. Encoded protein: CASSQDSTASYGYTF. The chain joins TRBV3-1 (or the pseudogene TRBV3-2) to TRBJ1-2, with no clear D. CDR3 length: 15 amino acids. Germline lookup yields CDR1 LGHDT and CDR2 YNNKEL (reference sequence). Trimming cost V 0 bases and J 4 bases, with 12 bases left between them.